This T cell receptor beta chain was sequenced during a study of T cell responses to AZD1222 COVID-19 vaccine. Measured with immunoSEQ multiplex PCR; TCRdb has only the in-frame clones, and not every one. The table has 100,000 or so clones, 92% seen once. Germline V gene sequence: CDR1 MNHNS, CDR2 SASEGT. The germline V and J ends were trimmed by 3 bases and 2 bases, with 19 bases remaining between them. The CDR3 has 17 amino acids. The chain uses TRBV6-1 and TRBJ1-2, with D perhaps TRBD1 (6 bases). Sample: peripheral blood, taken on day 0 of AZD1222 vaccination. The TCR was taken from an adult in good health. Written as DNA, the CDR3 is TGTGCCAGCAGTGATAAGGGAAGACAGGCCCCAAACTATGGCTACACCTTC. Amino acids: CASSDKGRQAPNYGYTF.